This T cell receptor (beta chain) originates from a study of beta chain features in type 1 diabetes. Study-wide results and caveats: In all four CD4+ subsets, TCRB CDR3 length was significantly, moderately reduced in type 1 diabetes.

From germline, CDR1 is SNHLY and CDR2 FYNNEI. The CDR3 sequence is 12 residues long. Trimming left V 8 bases short and J 5 bases short, with 12 bases between. Sequencing targeted expressed TCRB transcripts, as all isolated RNA had been reverse transcribed. Here immunoSEQ multiplex PCR was the method, and the copy in TCRdb shows in-frame clones only, minus some. The repertoire holds about 650,000 clones, over 10% seen once, with 0.095% to 0.15% in the top ten. Of note for this clone: What it recognizes is unknown.

Sequenced material: naive CD4+ T cells from blood. The receptor's source is a man aged 25-45 years with type 1 diabetes. The rearrangement links TRBV2 to TRBJ2-5; the D gene is possibly TRBD2 (5 bases). The DNA for the CDR3 is TGTGCCAGCCGGACTGATACGGAGACCCAGTACTTC. This codes for CASRTDTETQYF.